The text below deals with one T cell receptor beta chain. As yet, its antigen is unknown. V gave up 4 bases and J gave up 2 bases, with 21 bases separating them. From germline, CDR1 is SGHDT and CDR2 YYEEEE. This CDR3 contains 17 residues. Repertoires were generated with immunoSEQ multiplex PCR, while TCRdb's copy carries only in-frame clones and drops some. The sample carries about 320,000 clones, around 84% recorded once. This specimen belongs to a study of Ad26.COV2.S vaccination and SARS-CoV-2 variants. Treatment described: about 20 received Ad26.COV2.S at low or high dose, single or two shots; about 5 received placebo; per-sample allocation not given. At day 63 after the first vaccine or placebo injection, samples were drawn. A Boston adult aged 18-55 years was the donor. Study-level findings and limits: Vaccinees showed greater spike-specific TCR breadth than placebo recipients.

The rearrangement links TRBV5-6 to TRBJ1-1, with unresolved D. The starting material was peripheral blood, obtained in a trial of Ad26.COV2.S vaccine versus placebo. The receptor was derived from a person aged 18-65 years who received the Ad26.COV2.S COVID-19 vaccine or a placebo. This CDR3 is CASSQLRLAGLNTEAFF. DNA for the CDR3: TGTGCCAGCAGCCAGCTCAGACTGGCAGGCCTAAACACTGAAGCTTTCTTT.